This T cell receptor beta chain was profiled in a study of blood T cell repertoires in COVID-19. Repertoires were generated with immunoSEQ multiplex PCR, while TCRdb's copy carries only in-frame clones and drops some. The top ten clones hold roughly 3% of a sample with 220,000 or so clones, around 87% of them seen once. CDR3 length equals 16 residues. In germline, CDR1 is MGHRA, CDR2 YSYEKL. Trimming stripped 4 bases from V and 8 bases from J, with 18 bases between. What was sequenced was PBMCs or T cells enriched from blood (not recorded which). The chain links TRBV4-1 to TRBJ1-6; perhaps TRBD1 as D (6 bases). The sequence was collected from a woman aged 18-29 years in a cohort exposed to, infected with or recovered from COVID-19 (not recorded which). CDR3 in amino acids: CASSPGTGTMDSPLHF. The CDR3 nucleotides are TGCGCCAGCAGCCCAGGCACAGGGACCATGGATTCACCCCTCCACTTT.